This T cell receptor beta chain was identified in a study of blood T cell repertoires in COVID-19. Study context: Spain, Italy and the United States supplied samples that represented acute and convalescent COVID-19. Sources were T cells, B-cell-depleted T cells, or PBMCs; the material itself was cDNA or gDNA.

Authors' processing steps: Reference gene primers were amplified, and this amplification served to estimate nucleated cell counts. Some clones are missing from TCRdb's copy, which holds only in-frame ones; the method was immunoSEQ multiplex PCR. From that table come the V and J calls and clone size; the DNA was used to work out D and trimming. The table lists around 56,000 clones, over 70% of them singletons. The V segment lost 7 bases and the J segment 10 bases; nucleotides outside the gene matches: 8. The CDR3 runs 14 residues. Germline V gene lookup returns CDR1 LNHDA and CDR2 SQIVND (reference sequence).

The chain couples TRBV19 to TRBJ1-6; 9 bases line up with TRBD1. The sample consisted of peripheral blood. The receptor's source is a man aged 55 to 70 with acute or convalescent COVID-19. The CDR3 region is CASTPGTGRSPLHF. The DNA for the CDR3 is TGTGCCAGTACCCCCGGGACAGGGAGGTCACCCCTCCACTTT. The entire variable domain, with the rest obtained from reference TRBV19 and TRBJ1-6, is as follows: DGGITQSPKYLFRKEGQNVTLSCEQNLNHDAMYWYRQDPGQGLRLIYYSQIVNDFQKGDIAEGYSVSREKKESFPLTVTSAQKNPTAFYLCASTPGTGRSPLHFGNGTRLTVT.